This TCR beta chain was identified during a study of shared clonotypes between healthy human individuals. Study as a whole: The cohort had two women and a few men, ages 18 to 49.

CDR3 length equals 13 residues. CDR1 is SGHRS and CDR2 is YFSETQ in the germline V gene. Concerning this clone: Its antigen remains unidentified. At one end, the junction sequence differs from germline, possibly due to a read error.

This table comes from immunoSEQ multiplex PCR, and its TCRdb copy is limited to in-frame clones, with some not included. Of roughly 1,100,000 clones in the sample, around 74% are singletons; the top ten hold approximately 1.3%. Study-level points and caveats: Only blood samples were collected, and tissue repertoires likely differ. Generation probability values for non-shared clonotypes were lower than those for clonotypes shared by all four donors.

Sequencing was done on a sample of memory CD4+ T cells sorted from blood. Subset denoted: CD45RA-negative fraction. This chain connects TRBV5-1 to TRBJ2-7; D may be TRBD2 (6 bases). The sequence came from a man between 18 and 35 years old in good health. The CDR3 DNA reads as TGCGCCACCAGCCGGGGGTCGGGGTACGAGCAGTACTTC. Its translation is CATSRGSGYEQYF.